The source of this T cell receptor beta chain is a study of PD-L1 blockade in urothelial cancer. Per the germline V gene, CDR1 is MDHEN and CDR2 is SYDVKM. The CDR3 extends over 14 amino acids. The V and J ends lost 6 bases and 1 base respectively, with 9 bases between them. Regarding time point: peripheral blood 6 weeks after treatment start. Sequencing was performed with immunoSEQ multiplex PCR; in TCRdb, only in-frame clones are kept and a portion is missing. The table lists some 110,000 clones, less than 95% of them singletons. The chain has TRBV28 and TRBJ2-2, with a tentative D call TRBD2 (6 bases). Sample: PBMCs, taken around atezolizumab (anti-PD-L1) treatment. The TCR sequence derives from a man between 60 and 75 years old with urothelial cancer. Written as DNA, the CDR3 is TGTGCCAGCAGGGGGACTGGGAACACCGGGGAGCTGTTTTTT. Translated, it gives CASRGTGNTGELFF.